These 18 T cell receptor beta chains were all obtained from the same sample, sequenced in a study of human T cells and chemical hapten exposure (dated by TCRdb to the early 2020s). Read against the paper, the sample's time point label means: patch test 1, 2 weeks after DPC sensitization. Interpreted using the paper, the treatment or condition label stands for: therapeutic diphenylcyclopropenone sensitization with weekly scalp DPC. Library preparation employed RACE. Data came from a NextSeq 500. TCRdb reanalyzed the raw reads on its own, using fastp at Q25 for trimming and MiXCR for clone calling, and kept in-frame beta chains. Merged by CDR3 protein, the rows form single entries marked with the most common genes and DNA. The sample yields 370,000 or so distinct CDR3 sequences; about 4.8% were counted once. The ten top clones hold under 2.5% of the sample. The specimen was whole blood, collected in connection with sensitization to the hapten diphenylcyclopropenone (DPC). Receptors originate from a woman between 50 and 59 years old with alopecia areata. Some clones in this sample may be carry-over from other donors' samples.

Note on this clonotype: One base away lies a much larger clone, so this may be a sequencing read error. The J gene is TRBJ1-1, the V gene TRBV5-5; 7 bases are shared with TRBD1. V lost 3 bases, J lost 1 base, and 3 bases stayed unmatched. CDR3 size: 14 residues. Germline V lookup: CDR1 SGHKS, CDR2 YYEKEE (reference sequence). CDR3 bases: TGTGCCAGCAGCTGGGGACAGTCGAACACTGAAGCTTTCTTT. It encodes CASSWGQSNTEAFF.

This clonotype has ten or more counts. In DNA, the CDR3 is TGTGCCAGCAGCTTGATGTCAGATACGCAGTATTTT. This translates into CASSLMSDTQYF. V and J are TRBV5-5 and TRBJ2-3; D unclear. Germline CDR1 is SGHKS and CDR2 is YYEKEE (reference sequence). V shed 1 base and J shed 4 bases, with 4 bases lying between them. This CDR3 has 12 amino acids. Drawing the rest from reference TRBV5-5 and TRBJ2-3, the complete variable domain is DAGVTQSPTHLIKTRGQQVTLRCSPISGHKSVSWYQQVLGQGPQFIFQYYEKEERGRGNFPDRFSARQFPNYSSELNVNALLLGDSALYLCASSLMSDTQYFGPGTRLTVL.

This clonotype has a handful of counts. The chain uses TRBV29-1 and TRBJ2-5, with 9 bases that match TRBD1. The V gene's germline CDR1 is SQVTM and CDR2 ANQGSEA. There are 14 residues in the CDR3. Trimming at V came to 7 bases and at J to 0 bases, leaving 6 bases not matched to a gene. The CDR3 coding sequence is TGCAGCGCAGACAGGGGGAGGTACCAAGAGACCCAGTACTTC. Translation: CSADRGRYQETQYF.

This clonotype occurred a few times. DNA for the CDR3: TGCAGTGCTTTGAGCGGGGCGGGAGTGGTAAATGAGCAGTTCTTC. Translated: CSALSGAGVVNEQFF. The V call is TRBV20-1, the J call TRBJ2-1, with 7 bases identical to TRBD2. Trimming cost V 5 bases and J 7 bases; bases outside gene matches: 14. There are 15 residues in the CDR3. Germline V gene data show CDR1 as DFQATT and CDR2 as SNEGSKA (reference sequence).

This clonotype has more than one count but fewer than ten. V usage is TRBV24-1 and J usage is TRBJ1-2; maybe TRBD1 (6 bases). The ends were cut back, 5 bases at V and 8 bases at J, with 17 bases in the middle. Germline values: CDR1 KGHDR, CDR2 SFDVKD. The CDR3 is made up of 14 amino acids. This chain's CDR3 is CATSAPDSGLGYTF. The CDR3 DNA reads as TGTGCCACCAGTGCCCCGGACAGCGGGTTAGGCTACACCTTC.

This clonotype was picked up many times. This chain links TRBV6-1 with TRBJ1-2; TRBD1 is a possible D gene (5 bases). The CDR3 totals 14 residues. V lost 6 bases, J lost 2 bases, and 13 bases lay in between. Germline CDR1 reads MNHNS; CDR2 reads SASEGT. DNA for the CDR3: TGTGCCAGCAGCCTACGGGGGGAGAACTATGGCTACACCTTC. Encoded protein: CASSLRGENYGYTF.

With regard to this clonotype: A much bigger clone sits one base away, suggesting this may be a read error. This rearrangement joins TRBV6-6 to TRBJ2-1, with D unresolved. The CDR3 spans 10 residues. Looked up from germline, CDR1 is MNHNY and CDR2 is SVGAGI (reference sequence). The V end lost 7 bases, the J end lost 6 bases, and 4 bases lay between the germline ends. CDR3: CASTGNEQFF. The CDR3 nucleotides read TGTGCCAGCACCGGCAATGAGCAGTTCTTC.

This clonotype was counted many times. This chain uses TRBV20-1 with TRBJ1-5; no reliable D call. Trimming stripped 6 bases from V and 4 bases from J, with 13 bases between. The CDR3 consists of 13 residues. Germline loops: CDR1 DFQATT, CDR2 SNEGSKA (reference sequence). The CDR3 reads CSALLDGNQPQHF. The CDR3 DNA sequence: TGCAGTGCCCTCCTGGACGGGAATCAGCCCCAGCATTTT.

Many counts were recorded for this clonotype. The chain couples TRBV5-1 to TRBJ2-3; D might be TRBD1 (6 bases). Germline-derived CDR1 and CDR2 are SGHRS and YFSETQ. V was cut by 2 bases and J by 2 bases, with 12 bases left in between. The CDR3 contains 15 residues. CDR3 protein: CASSFEGVHTDTQYF. CDR3 DNA: TGCGCCAGCAGCTTTGAGGGGGTACACACAGATACGCAGTATTTT. Full variable domain (outside the CDR3, taken from reference TRBV5-1 and TRBJ2-3): KAGVTQTPRYLIKTRGQQVTLSCSPISGHRSVSWYQQTPGQGLQFLFEYFSETQRNKGNFPGRFSGRQFSNSRSEMNVSTLELGDSALYLCASSFEGVHTDTQYFGPGTRLTVL.

A few counts support this clonotype. The chain recombines TRBV27 with TRBJ2-5; 11 nucleotides agree with TRBD1. V gave up 6 bases and J gave up 5 bases; unmatched junction bases: 5. The length of the CDR3 is 14 residues. Germline V gene lookup returns CDR1 MNHEY and CDR2 SMNVEV (reference sequence). CDR3 bases: TGTGCCAGCAGCTCGGGACAGGGGGAGGAGACCCAGTACTTC. Translation gives CASSSGQGEETQYF.

This clonotype turned up a few times. The J gene is TRBJ2-2, the V gene TRBV29-1; D gene uncertain. This CDR3 has 11 amino acids. CDR1 and CDR2 (germline): SQVTM, ANQGSEA. V was shortened by 6 bases and J by 5 bases, with 7 bases between the two germline ends. The CDR3 region is CSVLLTGELFF. As DNA, the CDR3 is TGCAGCGTCCTTCTTACCGGGGAGCTGTTTTTT.

This clonotype was seen repeatedly, ten times or more. This chain uses TRBV6-2 or TRBV6-3 with TRBJ2-1; 10 nucleotides align to TRBD1. The CDR3 runs to 17 residues. The V and J ends lost 7 bases and 7 bases, in that order; junction bases with no gene match: 16. Germline CDR1 reads MNHEY; CDR2 reads SVGEGT. The CDR3 reads CASNRGGGQGPLNEQFF. The CDR3, as DNA: TGTGCCAGCAACCGAGGTGGGGGACAGGGGCCCCTGAATGAGCAGTTCTTC.

This clonotype was found a few times. V is TRBV12-5 and J is TRBJ2-7; D unresolved. The CDR3 runs to 14 residues. The germline V gene has CDR1 LGHNT and CDR2 FRNRAP. V lost 3 bases, J lost 5 bases, and 14 bases lay in between. The DNA of the CDR3 is TGTGCTAGTGGTTTCAGTGATGGGCCTAACGAGCAGTACTTC. Its translation is CASGFSDGPNEQYF.

This clonotype has a count of ten or more. The chain joins TRBV4-3 to TRBJ1-6; D possibly corresponds to TRBD1 (6 bases). This CDR3 has 16 amino acids. Germline values: CDR1 LGHNA, CDR2 YSLEER. The V gene lost 0 bases and the J gene lost 7 bases, with 13 bases spanning the gap. The DNA of the CDR3 is TGCGCCAGCAGCCAAGATCGAGGCAGGGGAAATTCACCCCTCCACTTT. Translating it yields CASSQDRGRGNSPLHF.

Many counts were recorded for this clonotype. The chain recombines TRBV10-3 with TRBJ1-3; D gene uncertain. Germline CDR1 and CDR2: ENHRY and SYGVKD. CDR3 size: 16 residues. With 0 bases removed from V and 0 bases from J, the gap between germline ends came to 9 bases. The CDR3 loop is CAISESHSNSGNTIYF. CDR3 DNA sequence: TGTGCCATCAGTGAGTCTCACAGCAACTCTGGAAACACCATATATTTT.

At least ten counts were recorded for this clonotype. The J gene is TRBJ1-3, the V gene TRBV2; possible D gene TRBD1, 5 bases. The V end lost 10 bases, the J end lost 2 bases, and 18 bases lay between the germline ends. Germline CDR1 reads SNHLY; CDR2 reads FYNNEI. The CDR3 covers 15 residues. CDR3 sequence: CATLERQGPGNTIYF. CDR3 nucleotide sequence: TGTGCCACCCTTGAGAGGCAGGGACCTGGAAACACCATATATTTT.

The genes are TRBV12-3 or TRBV12-4 and TRBJ2-1, with 8 bases that match TRBD2. V was pared by 3 bases and J by 9 bases, with 7 bases of the junction left unmatched. The length of the CDR3 is 14 residues. CDR3 nucleotides: TGTGCCAGCAGTTTCAGTAGCGGGGTGATTGAGCAGTTCTTC. As protein: CASSFSSGVIEQFF.

This clonotype has at least ten counts. The chain links TRBV4-2 to TRBJ2-7, with D hard to call. CDR1 LGHNA and CDR2 YNFKEQ come from the germline V gene. The CDR3 length is 14 residues. The V end lost 0 bases, the J end lost 4 bases, and 10 bases lay between the germline ends. CDR3 protein: CASSQEKGSYEQYF. The CDR3, as DNA: TGTGCCAGCAGCCAAGAGAAGGGAAGTTACGAGCAGTACTTC.